One sample yielded the 16 T cell receptor beta chains listed below, sequenced in a study of chemoradiotherapy in HPV16-positive cancers. Sequencing used immunoSEQ multiplex PCR; TCRdb keeps in-frame clones, though not all of them. This sample has tens of thousands of clones, with about 88% found just once. Sequenced here: blood, sampled from a patient who underwent chemoradiotherapy. The receptor set was obtained from a human donor with HPV-associated anogenital cancer.

The CDR3 spells CAWSYGAETQYF. DNA of the CDR3: TGTGCCTGGAGTTACGGTGCCGAGACCCAGTACTTC. This sequence joins TRBV30 and TRBJ2-5, with no clear D. Germline V gene data show CDR1 as GTSNPN and CDR2 as SVGIG (reference sequence). The V and J ends lost 2 bases and 5 bases respectively, with 9 bases between them. The CDR3 contains 12 residues.

The chain employs TRBV7-2 and TRBJ1-3, with D uncertain. This CDR3 comprises 16 residues. Germline CDR1 SGHTA, CDR2 FQGNSA. V shed 1 base and J shed 1 base, with 11 bases lying between them. The CDR3 protein is CASSLGHRNSGNTIYF. DNA of the CDR3: TGTGCCAGCAGCTTAGGTCACCGGAATTCTGGAAACACCATATATTTT.

The chain has TRBV9 and TRBJ2-3, with 11 nucleotides matching TRBD2. The germline V gene encodes CDR1 SGDLS and CDR2 YYNGEE. The trim removed 4 bases at V and 11 bases at J, leaving 12 bases unmatched. This CDR3 has 15 amino acids. The CDR3 nucleotides are TGTGCCAGCAGCCCCCGGGCACTAGCGGGAGTCGAGCAGTATTTT. Its protein is CASSPRALAGVEQYF.

CDR3 nucleotides: TGTGCCAGCTCAGGGGAGGTATCCTACAATGAGCAGTTCTTC. Translating gives CASSGEVSYNEQFF. The chain couples TRBV25-1 to TRBJ2-1; possibly TRBD1 or TRBD2 for D (6 bases each). The ends were cut back, 8 bases at V and 1 base at J, with 12 bases in the middle. The CDR3 is made up of 14 amino acids. CDR1 is MGHDK and CDR2 is SYGVNS in the germline V gene.

The chain has TRBV9 and TRBJ2-7; 7 nucleotides line up with TRBD2. The CDR3 length is 19 residues. Germline assignment: CDR1 SGDLS and CDR2 YYNGEE. Trimming took 0 bases from V and 5 from J; bases not matched to a gene: 20. The CDR3 DNA reads TGTGCCAGCAGCGTAGAGGGGATTCCGGGGGGTACGTTTGGCAACGAGCAGTACTTC. Its translation: CASSVEGIPGGTFGNEQYF.

This chain uses TRBV9 with TRBJ1-2; 10 positions match TRBD1. The CDR3 extends over 14 amino acids. Germline lookup yields CDR1 SGDLS and CDR2 YYNGEE. The ends lost 9 bases at V and 2 bases at J; junction bases unmatched: 7. The CDR3 reads CATSRGQGNYGYTF. Written as DNA, the CDR3 is TGTGCCACCTCTAGGGGACAGGGGAACTATGGCTACACCTTC.

J is TRBJ2-5 and V is TRBV7-8; perhaps TRBD2 as D (6 bases). The germline gives CDR1 SGHVS, CDR2 FQNEAQ. Trimming removed 0 bases at V and 1 base at J, with 9 bases between. The CDR3 spans 15 residues. The DNA for the CDR3 is TGTGCCAGCAGCTTAGCCTGGGGACTCCAAGAGACCCAGTACTTC. Its translation: CASSLAWGLQETQYF.

The genes are TRBV19 and TRBJ1-5; D may be TRBD1 (6 bases). CDR3 length: 15 residues. Germline assignment: CDR1 LNHDA and CDR2 SQIVND (reference sequence). Here the CDR3 reads CATGAGRQTHQPQHF. CDR3 in DNA: TGTGCGACGGGGGCAGGGAGACAAACCCATCAGCCCCAGCATTTT.

Written as DNA, the CDR3 is TGTGCCAGCAGACAGGGGTTGAGTGGGGCCAACGTCCTGACTTTC. Its translation: CASRQGLSGANVLTF. The V call is TRBV6-5, the J call TRBJ2-6; 7 nucleotides agree with TRBD1. CDR1 and CDR2 from the germline V gene are MNHEY and SVGAGI. Unmatched junction bases numbered 5, after V lost 6 bases and J lost 3 bases. The CDR3 spans 15 residues.

The rearrangement uses TRBV9 and TRBJ2-3; TRBD2 agrees at 7 bases. Unmatched junction bases numbered 7, after V lost 3 bases and J lost 3 bases. Germline lookup yields CDR1 SGDLS and CDR2 YYNGEE. This CDR3 has 15 residues. CDR3 in DNA: TGTGCCAGCAGCGACCCGGGGGGACGGACAGATACGCAGTATTTT. Protein product: CASSDPGGRTDTQYF.

The chain couples TRBV5-1 to TRBJ2-7; 10 nucleotides line up with TRBD1. This CDR3 contains 14 residues. The V segment lost 2 bases and the J segment 4 bases; nucleotides outside the gene matches: 3. Per the germline V gene, CDR1 is SGHRS and CDR2 is YFSETQ. As DNA, the CDR3 is TGCGCCAGCAGCTTCTCGGGACAGGGGTACGAGCAGTACTTC. Its protein product is CASSFSGQGYEQYF.

The chain has TRBV9 and TRBJ1-3; D call uncertain. CDR3 size: 14 residues. Per the germline V gene, CDR1 is SGDLS and CDR2 is YYNGEE. The germline V and J ends were trimmed by 4 bases and 1 base, with 9 bases remaining between them. CDR3 region: CASSQAASGNTIYF. The CDR3 DNA sequence: TGTGCCAGCAGCCAGGCGGCGTCTGGAAACACCATATATTTT.

The CDR3 nucleotides are TGTGCCAGCAGCTTAGGGACCGTCTACGAGCAGTACTTC. This encodes CASSLGTVYEQYF. This chain connects TRBV7-6 to TRBJ2-7; D remains ambiguous. V was trimmed by 1 base and J by 3 bases, leaving 7 bases between them. There are 13 residues in the CDR3. Germline V gene sequence: CDR1 SGHVS, CDR2 FNYEAQ. The full variable domain, completed using reference TRBV7-6 and TRBJ2-7, is GAGVSQSPRYKVTKRGQDVALRCDPISGHVSLYWYRQALGQGPEFLTYFNYEAQQDKSGLPNDRFSAERPEGSISTLTIQRTEQRDSAMYRCASSLGTVYEQYFGPGTRLTVT.

The chain has TRBV2 and TRBJ2-5; weak D call: TRBD2 (7 bases). The CDR3 contains 16 residues. V gave up 7 bases and J gave up 11 bases, with 29 bases separating them. Germline V gene lookup returns CDR1 SNHLY and CDR2 FYNNEI. The chain's CDR3 is CASTRGGSGPLGEQYF. The CDR3 DNA reads as TGTGCCAGCACCAGAGGGGGTAGCGGGCCCTTGGGTGAGCAGTACTTC.

This clone appeared a single time. The chain combines TRBV7-9 with TRBJ1-2, with D possibly TRBD1 on 6 matching bases. V shed 3 bases and J shed 4 bases, with 12 bases lying between them. Per the germline V gene, CDR1 is SEHNR and CDR2 is FQNEAQ (reference sequence). The CDR3 has 14 residues. CDR3 nucleotides: TGTGCCAGCAGCTTGGAGACAGGACTCTATGGCTACACCTTC. This gives the protein CASSLETGLYGYTF.

The CDR3 loop reads CASSLRRGGDTQYF. In DNA, the CDR3 is TGTGCCAGCAGCTTAAGGCGTGGGGGGGATACGCAGTATTTT. The V gene is TRBV7-2, the J gene TRBJ2-3; a weak D match, TRBD2 (6 bases). The CDR3 has 14 amino acids. V was cut by 2 bases and J by 6 bases, with 12 bases left in between. CDR1 and CDR2 from the germline V gene are SGHTA and FQGNSA.